The sample holds one count of the clone carrying this T cell receptor (beta chain). Its antigen remains unidentified. The CDR3 loop spans 15 amino acids. The germline V and J ends were trimmed by 5 bases and 0 bases, with 14 bases remaining between them. CDR1 and CDR2 (germline): SGHRS, YFSETQ. No infections or other immune events were documented during collection. This entry comes from a study of identifying expanded T cells in peripheral blood. Study-level results: Differentially abundant clones: 1 to 1.5 between replicates, 16.4 at around 15 days, 19 to 20 at four.

Assay used: immunoSEQ multiplex PCR; TCRdb lists only in-frame clones, some missing. The table lists about 97,000 clones, approximately 90% of them singletons, with approximately 18% in the top ten. Input material: blood. This clonotype originated in a person between 18 and 69 years old in good health. This chain links TRBV5-1 with TRBJ2-5; D unclear. The CDR3 sequence is CASRRTWLDQETQYF. The CDR3 nucleotides are TGCGCCAGCAGACGTACGTGGCTCGACCAAGAGACCCAGTACTTC.